This TCR beta chain was recovered during a study of T cell responses to AZD1222 COVID-19 vaccine. Study results and caveats: In the spike-specific TCR repertoire, nearly half reportedly target unmutated variant regions. White British donors predominated, females outnumbered males, and clonal diversity was possibly underestimated. Spike-specific TCR breadth and depth grew following two AZD1222 doses.

As concerns this clone: Its cognate antigen is unknown.

TCRdb's table, derived via immunoSEQ multiplex PCR, lists solely in-frame clones and lacks some. The profile shows some 150,000 clones, 92% of them singletons. The CDR3 has 14 amino acids. The germline V gene has CDR1 MGHRA and CDR2 YSYEKL. V was cut by 0 bases and J by 6 bases, with 10 bases left in between. The V gene is TRBV4-1, the J gene TRBJ2-3; tentatively, D is TRBD1 (5 bases). The clonotype comes from an adult in good health. The sequences come from peripheral blood, collected on day 0 of MenACWY control vaccination. The CDR3 DNA sequence: TGCGCCAGCAGCCAAGATAGGGGCAGGGATACGCAGTATTTT. This codes for CASSQDRGRDTQYF.